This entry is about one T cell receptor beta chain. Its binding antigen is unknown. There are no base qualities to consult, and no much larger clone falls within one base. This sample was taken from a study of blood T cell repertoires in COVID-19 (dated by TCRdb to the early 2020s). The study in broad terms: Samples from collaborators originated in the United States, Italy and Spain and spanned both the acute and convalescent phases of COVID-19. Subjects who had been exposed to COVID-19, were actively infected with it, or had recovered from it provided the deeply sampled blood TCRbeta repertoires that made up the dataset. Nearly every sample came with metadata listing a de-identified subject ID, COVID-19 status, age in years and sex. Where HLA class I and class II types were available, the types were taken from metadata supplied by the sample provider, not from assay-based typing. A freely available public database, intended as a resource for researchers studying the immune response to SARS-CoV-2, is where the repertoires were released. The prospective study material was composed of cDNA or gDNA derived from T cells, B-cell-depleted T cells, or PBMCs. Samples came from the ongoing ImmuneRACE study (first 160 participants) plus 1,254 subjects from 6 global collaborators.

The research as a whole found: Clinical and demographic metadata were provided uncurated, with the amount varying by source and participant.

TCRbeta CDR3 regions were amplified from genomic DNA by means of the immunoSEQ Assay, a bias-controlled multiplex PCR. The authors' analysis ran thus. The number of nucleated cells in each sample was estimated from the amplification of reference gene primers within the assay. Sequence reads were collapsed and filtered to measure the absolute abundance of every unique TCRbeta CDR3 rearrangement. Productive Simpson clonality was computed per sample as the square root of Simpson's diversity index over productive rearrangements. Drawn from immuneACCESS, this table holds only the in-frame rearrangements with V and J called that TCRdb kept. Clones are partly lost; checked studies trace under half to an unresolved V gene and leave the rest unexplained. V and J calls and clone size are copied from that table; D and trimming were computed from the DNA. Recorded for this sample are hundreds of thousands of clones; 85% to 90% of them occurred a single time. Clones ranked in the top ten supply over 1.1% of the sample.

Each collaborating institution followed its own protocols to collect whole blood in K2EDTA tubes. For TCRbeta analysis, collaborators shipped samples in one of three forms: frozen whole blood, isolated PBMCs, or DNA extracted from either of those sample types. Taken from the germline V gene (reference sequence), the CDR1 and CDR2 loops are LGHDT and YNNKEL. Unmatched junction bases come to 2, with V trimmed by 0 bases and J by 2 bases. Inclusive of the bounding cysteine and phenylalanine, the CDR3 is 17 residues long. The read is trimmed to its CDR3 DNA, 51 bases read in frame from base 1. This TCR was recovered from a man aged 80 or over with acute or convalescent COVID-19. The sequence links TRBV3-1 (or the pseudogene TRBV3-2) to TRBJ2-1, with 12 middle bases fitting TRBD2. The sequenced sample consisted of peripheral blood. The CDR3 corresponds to CASSQDRLAGAYNEQFF. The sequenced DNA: TGTGCCAGCAGCCAAGATAGACTAGCGGGGGCCTACAATGAGCAGTTCTTC.